This TCR beta chain is drawn from a study of shared clonotypes between healthy human individuals. General observations from the study: Clonotype sharing among donors was expected to depend on sequencing depth.

Concerning this clone itself: The target antigen is unknown.

Germline CDR1 SEHNR, CDR2 FQNEAQ (reference sequence). The CDR3 consists of 12 residues. Trimming took 6 bases from V and 7 from J, leaving 9 bases between them. Execution of the assay was at deep level. In the authors' methods: ImmunoSEQ gave junction-only sequences without quality scores, so filtering differed. The repertoire was sequenced with immunoSEQ multiplex PCR; TCRdb's copy has only in-frame clones and lacks some. The V and J calls and clone size are taken from that table; D and trimming were inferred from the DNA. The sample yields 1,400,000 or so clones, less than 99% seen once. Sequenced input: naive CD4+ T cells sorted from blood. The subset denotes: CD45RA+ positively selected. V and J are TRBV7-9 and TRBJ1-4, with D unresolved. The receptor comes from a man in his thirties or forties in good health. The CDR3 DNA sequence: TGTGCCAGCAGTCCCCATCTTGAAAAACTGTTTTTT. It encodes CASSPHLEKLFF.